Following are 26 T cell receptor beta chains from one sample sequenced in a study of blood T cell repertoires in COVID-19. Clones were sequenced by immunoSEQ multiplex PCR, and TCRdb holds only the in-frame ones, with some missing. The sample consists of roughly 390,000 clones, 85% of them appearing once. The specimen was peripheral blood. The source of these receptors is a woman younger than 35 with acute or convalescent COVID-19.

The V call is TRBV6-5, the J call TRBJ1-5, with D perhaps TRBD1 (5 bases). The CDR3 length is 15 residues. Germline V gene data show CDR1 as MNHEY and CDR2 as SVGAGI. V dropped 6 bases and J dropped 0 bases, with 12 bases sitting between them. This CDR3 is CASRATDFSNQPQHF. In DNA, the CDR3 is TGTGCCAGCAGAGCGACAGACTTTAGCAATCAGCCCCAGCATTTT.

The chain has TRBV12-5 and TRBJ1-3; D call uncertain. The CDR3 contains 13 residues. The germline V gene encodes CDR1 LGHNT and CDR2 FRNRAP. The ends were cut back, 1 base at V and 4 bases at J, with 5 bases in the middle. The CDR3 nucleotides read TGTGCTAGTGGTTTGGAAGCGGGAAACACCATATATTTT. The encoded protein is CASGLEAGNTIYF.

The chain combines TRBV10-3 with TRBJ1-1; 7 bases map to TRBD1. Germline lookup yields CDR1 ENHRY and CDR2 SYGVKD. This CDR3 is built from 14 residues. With V trimmed by 4 bases and J by 5 bases, 7 bases remained unmatched. The CDR3 DNA follows: TGTGCCATCAGTGTAGCGGCAGGGGGAACTGAAGCTTTCTTT. Protein product: CAISVAAGGTEAFF.

This clone occurred a few times. This sequence joins TRBV11-2 and TRBJ1-1; 9 bases match TRBD1. J lost 4 bases, V lost 5 bases, and 5 bases had no gene match. CDR1 and CDR2 (germline): SGHAT, FQNNGV. CDR3 size: 14 residues. CDR3 loop: CASSPTGGGTEAFF. The CDR3 DNA follows: TGTGCCAGCAGCCCTACAGGGGGCGGCACTGAAGCTTTCTTT.

This clone was seen only a few times. This chain joins TRBV9 and TRBJ2-7; 9 bases fit TRBD1. The CDR3 loop spans 15 amino acids. Germline values: CDR1 SGDLS, CDR2 YYNGEE. J was trimmed by 2 bases and V by 4 bases; bases with no gene match: 7. CDR3 sequence: CASSPSGQGTYEQYF. DNA for the CDR3: TGTGCCAGCAGCCCAAGTGGACAGGGGACCTACGAGCAGTACTTC.

The chain uses TRBV19 and TRBJ1-1; D is ambiguous. The V and J ends lost 5 bases and 2 bases respectively, with 9 bases between them. Germline V gene lookup returns CDR1 LNHDA and CDR2 SQIVND (reference sequence). There are 13 residues in the CDR3. CDR3 sequence (DNA): TGTGCCAGTAGTTTCAGATACAACACTGAAGCTTTCTTT. This translates into CASSFRYNTEAFF.

In this sample, this clone turned up a few times. The rearrangement joins TRBV28 to TRBJ1-1, with 7 bases lining up with TRBD1. V was clipped by 5 bases and J by 4 bases; unmatched bases: 13. Germline values: CDR1 MDHEN, CDR2 SYDVKM. The CDR3 sequence is 16 residues long. CDR3 sequence (DNA): TGTGCCAGCAGTGCCAGATCCGGCGGACAGGCCACTGAAGCTTTCTTT. It yields the protein CASSARSGGQATEAFF.

The chain recombines TRBV19 with TRBJ1-1, with 8 positions matching TRBD1. V shed 6 bases and J 0 bases; nucleotides not matched to a gene: 6. The germline V gene has CDR1 LNHDA and CDR2 SQIVND (reference sequence). The CDR3 is made up of 15 amino acids. This CDR3 is CASSDRGYMNTEAFF. The DNA for the CDR3 is TGTGCCAGTAGCGACAGGGGTTACATGAACACTGAAGCTTTCTTT.

The rearrangement joins TRBV20-1 to TRBJ2-7; maybe TRBD1 (6 bases). Germline values: CDR1 DFQATT, CDR2 SNEGSKA (reference sequence). Trimming pared 3 bases from V and 1 base from J, leaving 16 bases between. The CDR3 is 15 residues long. Here the CDR3 reads CSASFTTGMSYEQYF. CDR3 sequence (DNA): TGCAGTGCTAGTTTCACTACAGGGATGTCCTACGAGCAGTACTTC.

V is TRBV7-9 and J is TRBJ2-1; 9 bases line up with TRBD1. CDR1 and CDR2 (germline): SEHNR, FQNEAQ (reference sequence). V lost 5 bases to trimming and J lost 6 bases; unmatched junction nucleotides: 8. CDR3 length: 15 amino acids. CDR3 DNA: TGTGCCAGCAGCCTCACGGGACAGGGTGGCAATGAGCAGTTCTTC. Translated, it gives CASSLTGQGGNEQFF.

The CDR3 DNA reads TGTGCCAGCAGCCTCCGAGCTAACTATGGCTACACCTTC. Its translation is CASSLRANYGYTF. The rearrangement uses TRBV6-5 and TRBJ1-2; no firm D call. Trimming removed 6 bases at V and 0 bases at J, with 8 bases between. CDR1 MNHEY and CDR2 SVGAGI come from the germline V gene. The CDR3 runs to 13 residues.

The chain is built from TRBV3-1 (or the pseudogene TRBV3-2) and TRBJ1-1, with TRBD1 matching over 7 bases. Germline lookup yields CDR1 LGHDT and CDR2 YNNKEL (reference sequence). This CDR3 spans 14 amino acids. Unmatched junction bases numbered 1, after V lost 2 bases and J lost 1 base. CDR3 in DNA: TGTGCCAGCAGCCAACAGGGGGGGAACACTGAAGCTTTCTTT. This translates into CASSQQGGNTEAFF.

This chain connects TRBV5-1 to TRBJ1-5; D not certain. Trimming left V 4 bases short and J 0 bases short, with 8 bases between. Germline V gives CDR1 SGHRS, CDR2 YFSETQ. The CDR3 loop spans 14 amino acids. The CDR3 reads CASSPDNSNQPQHF. CDR3 coding DNA: TGCGCCAGCAGCCCCGACAATAGCAATCAGCCCCAGCATTTT.

In DNA, the CDR3 is TGTGCCAGCAGTAACGGACTCCCTTATGGCTACACCTTC. This gives the protein CASSNGLPYGYTF. The V call is TRBV28, the J call TRBJ1-2; the D is unclear. The V end lost 5 bases, the J end lost 5 bases, and 12 bases lay between the germline ends. The germline V gene has CDR1 MDHEN and CDR2 SYDVKM. The CDR3 sequence is 13 residues long.

The V gene is TRBV2, the J gene TRBJ1-1, with 7 bases aligning to TRBD1. V was pared by 1 base and J by 4 bases, with 3 bases of the junction left unmatched. Germline V gives CDR1 SNHLY, CDR2 FYNNEI. The CDR3 runs to 14 residues. The CDR3 sequence is CASSEGQGGTEAFF. CDR3 DNA: TGTGCCAGCAGTGAAGGACAGGGTGGCACTGAAGCTTTCTTT. The variable domain in full, with the rest retrieved from reference TRBV2 and TRBJ1-1, is EPEVTQTPSHQVTQMGQEVILRCVPISNHLYFYWYRQILGQKVEFLVSFYNNEISEKSEIFDDQFSVERPDGSNFTLKIRSTKLEDSAMYFCASSEGQGGTEAFFGQGTRLTVV.

The chain employs TRBV7-2 and TRBJ2-5, with D possibly matching TRBD2 (6 bases). CDR3 length: 13 residues. V gave up 4 bases and J gave up 5 bases, with 11 bases separating them. The germline V gene encodes CDR1 SGHTA and CDR2 FQGNSA. CDR3 in amino acids: CASSSTSSETQYF. The CDR3 DNA is TGTGCCAGCAGCTCGACTAGTAGCGAGACCCAGTACTTC.

The J gene is TRBJ2-1, the V gene TRBV6-5; 9 positions match TRBD2. CDR3 length equals 13 residues. Unmatched junction bases numbered 5, after V lost 11 bases and J lost 3 bases. Germline values: CDR1 MNHEY, CDR2 SVGAGI. CDR3 nucleotide sequence: TGTGCCGCCAGCGGGGGGCGCTACAATGAGCAGTTCTTC. Protein sequence: CAASGGRYNEQFF.

V usage is TRBV3-1 (or the pseudogene TRBV3-2) and J usage is TRBJ1-1, with 11 positions matching TRBD1. V shed 4 bases and J 1 base; nucleotides not matched to a gene: 2. The CDR3 loop spans 15 amino acids. Per germline, CDR1 LGHDT and CDR2 YNNKEL (reference sequence). The CDR3 DNA reads TGTGCCAGCAGCCCCGGACAGGGGGCGAACACTGAAGCTTTCTTT. Translated, it gives CASSPGQGANTEAFF.

The J gene is TRBJ2-2, the V gene TRBV12-5; 9 bases match TRBD1. V lost 6 bases, J lost 7 bases, and 6 bases stayed unmatched. CDR3 length: 14 amino acids. Germline V gene sequence: CDR1 LGHNT, CDR2 FRNRAP. CDR3 region: CASGRQGVDGELFF. In nucleotides, the CDR3 is TGTGCTAGTGGCAGACAGGGGGTCGACGGGGAGCTGTTTTTT. The full variable domain, its missing parts supplied by reference TRBV12-5 and TRBJ2-2, is DARVTQTPRHKVTEMGQEVTMRCQPILGHNTVFWYRQTMMQGLELLAYFRNRAPLDDSGMPKDRFSAEMPDATLATLKIQPSEPRDSAVYFCASGRQGVDGELFFGEGSRLTVL.

This chain joins TRBV15 and TRBJ1-1; tentatively, D is TRBD1 (6 bases). The CDR3 runs to 18 residues. The V gene's germline CDR1 is LNHNV and CDR2 YYDKDF (reference sequence). V was cut by 0 bases and J by 2 bases, with 19 bases left in between. CDR3 loop: CATSREPWMAGDNTEAFF. CDR3 coding DNA: TGTGCCACCAGCAGAGAGCCTTGGATGGCAGGGGATAACACTGAAGCTTTCTTT.

The rearrangement links TRBV14 to TRBJ2-3; 9 bases map to TRBD1. Germline CDR1 is SGHDN and CDR2 is FVKESK. This CDR3 comprises 13 residues. The J segment lost 13 bases and the V segment lost 0 bases, leaving 5 bases of the junction unmatched. CDR3 bases: TGTGCCAGCAGCCAAGAAGCGGGGACAGGGAAGTATTTT. Translating it yields CASSQEAGTGKYF.

This chain uses TRBV3-1 (or the pseudogene TRBV3-2) with TRBJ2-7; 9 nucleotides agree with TRBD1. The CDR3 runs 13 residues. In germline, CDR1 is LGHDT, CDR2 YNNKEL (reference sequence). J gave up 6 bases and V 4 bases, and 4 bases lay outside the gene matches. The CDR3 nucleotides read TGTGCCAGCAGCCTACAGGGGGCGGGCGAGCAGTACTTC. Translating gives CASSLQGAGEQYF.

J is TRBJ1-2 and V is TRBV5-1; D is uncertain. V lost 0 bases and J lost 8, with 5 bases in between. This CDR3 region has 11 residues. CDR1 and CDR2 from the germline V gene are SGHRS and YFSETQ. CDR3 DNA: TGCGCCAGCAGCTTGGGCGGGGGCTACACCTTC. This encodes CASSLGGGYTF. The full variable domain, with the rest looked up from reference TRBV5-1 and TRBJ1-2, is KAGVTQTPRYLIKTRGQQVTLSCSPISGHRSVSWYQQTPGQGLQFLFEYFSETQRNKGNFPGRFSGRQFSNSRSEMNVSTLELGDSALYLCASSLGGGYTFGSGTRLTVV.

V is TRBV7-9 and J is TRBJ1-1, with 12 bases that match TRBD1. The V and J ends lost 1 base and 4 bases, in that order; junction bases with no gene match: 7. There are 17 residues in the CDR3. Germline CDR1 is SEHNR and CDR2 is FQNEAQ (reference sequence). The CDR3 nucleotides are TGTGCCAGCAGCTTAGTCGGGACAGGGGGCTTAACCACTGAAGCTTTCTTT. It specifies CASSLVGTGGLTTEAFF.

The chain recombines TRBV9 with TRBJ1-1; D perhaps matches TRBD1 (6 bases). V shed 4 bases and J shed 0 bases, with 10 bases lying between them. This CDR3 contains 14 residues. Germline-derived CDR1 and CDR2 are SGDLS and YYNGEE. CDR3 bases: TGTGCCAGCAGCTCGGACAGTTTGAACACTGAAGCTTTCTTT. It is translated as CASSSDSLNTEAFF.

The gene calls are TRBV5-1 and TRBJ2-1; the D gene is possibly TRBD2 (5 bases). The germline V gene encodes CDR1 SGHRS and CDR2 YFSETQ. The CDR3 consists of 15 residues. The germline V and J ends were trimmed by 0 bases and 4 bases, with 11 bases remaining between them. CDR3 sequence (DNA): TGCGCCAGCAGCTTGGGGGCTAGCTCATACAATGAGCAGTTCTTC. Amino acid sequence: CASSLGASSYNEQFF. Full variable domain (rest looked up from reference TRBV5-1 and TRBJ2-1): KAGVTQTPRYLIKTRGQQVTLSCSPISGHRSVSWYQQTPGQGLQFLFEYFSETQRNKGNFPGRFSGRQFSNSRSEMNVSTLELGDSALYLCASSLGASSYNEQFFGPGTRLTVL.